The 21 T cell receptor beta chains below were found in one sample sequenced in a study of T cell changes during pregnancy in multiple sclerosis. Sequencing used immunoSEQ multiplex PCR; TCRdb keeps in-frame clones, though not all of them. The sample consists of tens of thousands of clones, 91% of them appearing once. The sequencing here drew on CD8+ T cells from peripheral blood mononuclear cells, taken before pregnancy. These receptors all stem from a female donor with multiple sclerosis, enrolled in a pregnancy study.

This rearrangement joins TRBV7-9 to TRBJ2-7, with 11 bases fitting TRBD1. J gave up 3 bases and V 5 bases, and 6 bases lay outside the gene matches. This CDR3 spans 15 amino acids. Germline V gene sequence: CDR1 SEHNR, CDR2 FQNEAQ (reference sequence). The CDR3 DNA sequence: TGTGCCAGCAGCACCCGGGACAGGGGGATCTACGAGCAGTACTTC. It codes for CASSTRDRGIYEQYF.

This clone came up once. V is TRBV11-2 and J is TRBJ2-3; D is uncertain. With 5 bases removed from V and 5 bases from J, the gap between germline ends came to 14 bases. Germline V gene sequence: CDR1 SGHAT, CDR2 FQNNGV. CDR3 size: 14 residues. In DNA form, the CDR3 reads TGTGCCAGCAGCCTAATATCCTCAGGAGATACGCAGTATTTT. Its translation is CASSLISSGDTQYF.

This clone was seen a handful of times. The chain has TRBV19 and TRBJ1-1; perhaps TRBD1 as D (6 bases). The CDR3 covers 16 residues. Per the germline V gene, CDR1 is LNHDA and CDR2 is SQIVND (reference sequence). V lost 5 bases to trimming and J lost 7 bases, with 23 bases between them. The CDR3 coding sequence is TGTGCCAGTAGTGGGATTTTATTCCGGGACAACTATGAAGCTTTCTTT. Residues: CASSGILFRDNYEAFF.

This chain connects TRBV5-8 to TRBJ1-4, with a tentative D call TRBD1 (6 bases). The length of the CDR3 is 14 residues. V lost 4 bases to trimming and J lost 7 bases, with 14 bases between them. From germline, CDR1 is SGHTS and CDR2 YDEGEE. The CDR3 sequence: CASSPRGYGEKLFF. CDR3 nucleotides: TGTGCCAGCAGCCCAAGGGGGTACGGTGAAAAACTGTTTTTT.

The chain links TRBV5-1 to TRBJ2-2, with D possibly being TRBD1 (5 bases). Trimming stripped 6 bases from V and 3 bases from J, with 12 bases between. CDR1 SGHRS and CDR2 YFSETQ come from the germline V gene. There are 14 residues in the CDR3. CDR3 sequence (DNA): TGCGCCAGCACCCAGACAGTATACACCGGGGAGCTGTTTTTT. This gives the protein CASTQTVYTGELFF.

This chain links TRBV6-5 with TRBJ2-2; D might be TRBD1 (5 bases). CDR1 MNHEY and CDR2 SVGAGI come from the germline V gene. V lost 6 bases, J lost 4 bases, and 15 bases lay in between. This CDR3 has 15 amino acids. The CDR3 DNA follows: TGTGCCAGCAGCCTCTCGTCAGGGCTCACCGGGGAGCTGTTTTTT. Translating it yields CASSLSSGLTGELFF.

V gene TRBV30 combines with J gene TRBJ2-2; no definite D call. CDR1 is GTSNPN and CDR2 is SVGIG in the germline V gene (reference sequence). The CDR3 length is 14 residues. Between the trimmed V and J ends, which lost 3 bases and 8 bases, there was a span of 16 bases. For the CDR3, the DNA is TGTGCCTGGAGACTCTCGCCCCTAGTGGGGGAGCTGTTTTTT. As protein: CAWRLSPLVGELFF.

In the case of this clone: The junction does not match germline at one end; this may be a read error. The chain uses TRBV19 and TRBJ1-1; D is uncertain. Per the germline V gene, CDR1 is LNHDA and CDR2 is SQIVND (reference sequence). This CDR3 is built from 12 residues. This chain's CDR3 is CASSMVNSEAFF. In nucleotides, the CDR3 is TGTGCCAGTAGTATGGTCAACAGTGAAGCTTTCTTT. Combining the CDR3 with reference TRBV19 and TRBJ1-1 gives the whole variable domain DGGITQSPKYLFRKEGQNVTLSCEQNLNHDAMYWYRQDPGQGLRLIYYSQIVNDFQKGDIAEGYSVSREKKESFPLTVTSAQKNPTAFYLCASSMVNSEAFFGQGTRLTVV.

The J gene is TRBJ1-1, the V gene TRBV7-9; 11 nucleotides line up with TRBD1. The CDR3 is made up of 16 amino acids. Per germline, CDR1 SEHNR and CDR2 FQNEAQ (reference sequence). After removal of 1 base from V and 3 bases from J, the junction contained 4 bases not matched to a gene. Here the CDR3 reads CASSLVPGQGDTEAFF. The CDR3 DNA reads as TGTGCCAGCAGCTTAGTCCCGGGACAGGGGGACACTGAAGCTTTCTTT. The full variable domain, rest sourced from reference TRBV7-9 and TRBJ1-1, is DTGVSQNPRHKITKRGQNVTFRCDPISEHNRLYWYRQTLGQGPEFLTYFQNEAQLEKSRLLSDRFSAERPKGSFSTLEIQRTEQGDSAMYLCASSLVPGQGDTEAFFGQGTRLTVV.

This clone was picked up one time. The chain joins TRBV4-1 to TRBJ2-5; 16 nucleotides line up with TRBD2. This CDR3 contains 19 residues. The germline V gene encodes CDR1 MGHRA and CDR2 YSYEKL. Trimming at V came to 1 base and at J to 0 bases, leaving 5 bases not matched to a gene. The CDR3 DNA follows: TGCGCCAGCAGCCAAGGTCCGGGACTAGCGGGAGGGAACCAAGAGACCCAGTACTTC. Residues: CASSQGPGLAGGNQETQYF.

The chain is built from TRBV28 and TRBJ2-7; 7 nucleotides line up with TRBD1. The V and J ends lost 2 bases and 6 bases, in that order; junction bases with no gene match: 1. Germline lookup yields CDR1 MDHEN and CDR2 SYDVKM. The CDR3 runs to 12 residues. This CDR3 reads CASSLDRVEQYF. The CDR3 DNA is TGTGCCAGCAGTTTAGACAGGGTCGAGCAGTACTTC.

The rearrangement uses TRBV27 and TRBJ2-2; tentative D call: TRBD2 (6 bases). Germline loops: CDR1 MNHEY, CDR2 SMNVEV (reference sequence). Trimming removed 4 bases at V and 1 base at J, with 7 bases between. The CDR3 has 14 residues. Written as DNA, the CDR3 is TGTGCCAGCAGTTGGGGACTGAACACCGGGGAGCTGTTTTTT. This translates into CASSWGLNTGELFF.

As DNA, the CDR3 is TGTGCCAGCAGCGACGGGGGTTCGAACACCGGGGAGCTGTTTTTT. It yields the protein CASSDGGSNTGELFF. V usage is TRBV5-4 and J usage is TRBJ2-2; possible D gene TRBD2, 6 bases. V lost 4 bases, J lost 0 bases, and 10 bases lay in between. Germline V gene lookup returns CDR1 SGHNT and CDR2 YYREEE (reference sequence). The CDR3 consists of 15 residues.

This clone was detected once. The chain has TRBV6-5 and TRBJ2-1; D gene uncertain. Germline CDR1 is MNHEY and CDR2 is SVGAGI. Trimming took 2 bases from V and 9 from J, leaving 11 bases between them. This CDR3 region has 13 residues. The CDR3 bases are TGTGCCAGCAGTTACGGCCTAGGTGGTGAGCAGTTCTTC. It specifies CASSYGLGGEQFF.

This clone was counted a single time. The chain has TRBV2 and TRBJ2-1; 10 positions match TRBD2. The CDR3 sequence is 18 residues long. V shed 2 bases, J shed 0 bases, and the junction held 7 bases outside the gene matches. Germline assignment: CDR1 SNHLY and CDR2 FYNNEI. The CDR3 region is CASSERGLAASSYNEQFF. CDR3 nucleotide sequence: TGTGCCAGCAGTGAACGAGGACTAGCGGCAAGCTCCTACAATGAGCAGTTCTTC.

The J gene is TRBJ2-2, the V gene TRBV5-1; 13 bases fit TRBD2. Trimming took 3 bases from V and 0 from J; bases not matched to a gene: 2. Per the germline V gene, CDR1 is SGHRS and CDR2 is YFSETQ. The CDR3 contains 17 residues. The CDR3 loop reads CASSYTSGRANTGELFF. The CDR3 DNA sequence: TGCGCCAGCAGCTACACTAGCGGGAGGGCGAACACCGGGGAGCTGTTTTTT.

This clone showed up just once. This chain connects TRBV15 to TRBJ2-2; 7 nucleotides match TRBD1. V trimming: 5 bases; J trimming: 3 bases; junction bases outside the gene matches: 9. The CDR3 is made up of 16 amino acids. Germline CDR1 and CDR2: LNHNV and YYDKDF (reference sequence). CDR3 region: CATSFTGVGDTGELFF. CDR3 bases: TGTGCCACCAGCTTTACAGGGGTCGGCGACACCGGGGAGCTGTTTTTT.

The J gene is TRBJ2-5, the V gene TRBV19; 11 bases align to TRBD1. V gave up 5 bases and J gave up 3 bases; unmatched junction bases: 5. This CDR3 spans 15 amino acids. Germline V lookup: CDR1 LNHDA, CDR2 SQIVND (reference sequence). The CDR3 DNA sequence: TGTGCCAGTAGTCAGGACAGGGGGCGTGAAGAGACCCAGTACTTC. This translates into CASSQDRGREETQYF.

The gene calls are TRBV27 and TRBJ2-1; D is perhaps TRBD2 (7 bases). CDR3 length: 16 residues. Germline V lookup: CDR1 MNHEY, CDR2 SMNVEV (reference sequence). Trimming stripped 5 bases from V and 0 bases from J, with 14 bases between. The CDR3 nucleotides read TGTGCCAGCAGTCCCCGGGGGGCCAGCTCCTACAATGAGCAGTTCTTC. Its translation is CASSPRGASSYNEQFF.

The chain recombines TRBV7-6 with TRBJ2-3; 9 nucleotides line up with TRBD2. The V gene's germline CDR1 is SGHVS and CDR2 FNYEAQ. The length of the CDR3 is 17 residues. J gave up 5 bases and V 3 bases, and 12 bases lay outside the gene matches. The DNA of the CDR3 is TGTGCCAGCAGCTTTAGGACGGCGGGAGGGCCAAGAGATACGCAGTATTTT. Its protein is CASSFRTAGGPRDTQYF.

The V gene is TRBV9, the J gene TRBJ2-7, with 7 bases aligning to TRBD1. Unmatched junction bases numbered 10, after V lost 3 bases and J lost 4 bases. The germline CDR1 and CDR2 sequences are SGDLS and YYNGEE. The CDR3 runs 15 residues. The CDR3 DNA follows: TGTGCCAGCAGCGCAGGGCCGGGACAGACTTACGAGCAGTACTTC. Translation gives CASSAGPGQTYEQYF. Full variable domain (rest looked up from reference TRBV9 and TRBJ2-7): DSGVTQTPKHLITATGQRVTLRCSPRSGDLSVYWYQQSLDQGLQFLIQYYNGEERAKGNILERFSAQQFPDLHSELNLSSLELGDSALYFCASSAGPGQTYEQYFGPGTRLTVT.